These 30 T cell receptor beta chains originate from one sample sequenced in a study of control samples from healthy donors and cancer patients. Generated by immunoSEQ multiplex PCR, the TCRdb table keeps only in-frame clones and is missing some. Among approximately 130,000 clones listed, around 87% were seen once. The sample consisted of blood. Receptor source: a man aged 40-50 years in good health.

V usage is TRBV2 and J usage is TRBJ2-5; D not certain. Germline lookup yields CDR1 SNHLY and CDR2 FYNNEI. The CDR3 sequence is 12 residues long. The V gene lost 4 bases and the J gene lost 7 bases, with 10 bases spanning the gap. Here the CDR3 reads CASSVYFPTQYF. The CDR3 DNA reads TGTGCCAGCAGTGTGTACTTCCCGACCCAGTACTTC.

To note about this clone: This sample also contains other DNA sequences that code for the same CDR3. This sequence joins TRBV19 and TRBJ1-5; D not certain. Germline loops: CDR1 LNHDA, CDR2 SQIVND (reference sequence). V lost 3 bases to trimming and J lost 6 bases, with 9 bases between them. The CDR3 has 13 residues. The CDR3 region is CASSIQGGQPQHF. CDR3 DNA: TGTGCCAGTAGTATCCAAGGCGGTCAGCCCCAGCATTTT.

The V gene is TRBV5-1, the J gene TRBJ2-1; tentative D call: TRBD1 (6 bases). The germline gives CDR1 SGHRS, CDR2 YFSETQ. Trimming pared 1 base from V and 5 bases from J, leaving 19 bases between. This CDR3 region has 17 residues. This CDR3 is CASSLHVRGDWDNEQFF. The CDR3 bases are TGCGCCAGCAGCTTGCACGTCAGGGGTGATTGGGACAATGAGCAGTTCTTC.

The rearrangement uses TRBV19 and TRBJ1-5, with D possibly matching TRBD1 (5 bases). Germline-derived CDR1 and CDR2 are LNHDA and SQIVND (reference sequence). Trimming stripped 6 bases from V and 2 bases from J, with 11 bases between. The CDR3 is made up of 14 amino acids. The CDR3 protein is CASRGGSGNQPQHF. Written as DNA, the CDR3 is TGTGCCAGTAGGGGGGGGTCGGGCAATCAGCCCCAGCATTTT.

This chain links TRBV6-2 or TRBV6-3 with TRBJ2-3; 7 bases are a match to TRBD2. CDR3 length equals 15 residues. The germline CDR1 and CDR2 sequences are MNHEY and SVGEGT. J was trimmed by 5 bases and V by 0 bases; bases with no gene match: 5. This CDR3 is CASSYSGGEGDTQYF. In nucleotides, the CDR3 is TGTGCCAGCAGTTACTCTGGGGGGGAGGGAGATACGCAGTATTTT.

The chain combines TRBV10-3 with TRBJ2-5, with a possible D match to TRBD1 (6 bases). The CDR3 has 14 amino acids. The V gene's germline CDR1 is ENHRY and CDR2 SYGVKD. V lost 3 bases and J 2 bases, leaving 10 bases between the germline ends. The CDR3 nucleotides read TGTGCCATCAGTGAAGGGACATTTCAAGAGACCCAGTACTTC. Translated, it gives CAISEGTFQETQYF.

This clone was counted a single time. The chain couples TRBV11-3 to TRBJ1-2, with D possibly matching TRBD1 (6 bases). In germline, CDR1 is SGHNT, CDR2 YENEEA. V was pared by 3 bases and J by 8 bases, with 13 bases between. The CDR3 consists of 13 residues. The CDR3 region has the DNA TGTGCCAGCAGCTTTACAGGGCGCGGGGGCTACACCTTC. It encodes CASSFTGRGGYTF. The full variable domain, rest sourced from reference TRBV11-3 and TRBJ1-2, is EAGVVQSPRYKIIEKKQPVAFWCNPISGHNTLYWYLQNLGQGPELLIRYENEEAVDDSQLPKDRFSAERLKGVDSTLKIQPAELGDSAVYLCASSFTGRGGYTFGSGTRLTVV.

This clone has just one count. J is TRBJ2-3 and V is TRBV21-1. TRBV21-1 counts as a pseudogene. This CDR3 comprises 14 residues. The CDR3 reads CASSKEGRTDTQYF. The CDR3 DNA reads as TGTGCCAGCAGCAAAGAGGGCAGGACAGATACGCAGTATTTT.

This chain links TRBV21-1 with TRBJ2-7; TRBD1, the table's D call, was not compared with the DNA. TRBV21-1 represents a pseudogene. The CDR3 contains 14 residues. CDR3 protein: CASIPGQGRYEQYF. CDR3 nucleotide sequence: TGTGCCAGCATCCCGGGACAGGGGAGGTACGAGCAGTACTTC.

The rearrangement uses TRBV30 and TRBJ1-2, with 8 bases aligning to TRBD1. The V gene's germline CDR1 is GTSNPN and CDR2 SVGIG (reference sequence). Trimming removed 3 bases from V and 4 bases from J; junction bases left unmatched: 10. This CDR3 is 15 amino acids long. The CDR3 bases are TGTGCCTGGAGCGACTCGACAGGGGTCTTCTATGGCTACACCTTC. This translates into CAWSDSTGVFYGYTF. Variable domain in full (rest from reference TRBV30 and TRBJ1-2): SQTIHQWPATLVQPVGSPLSLECTVEGTSNPNLYWYRQAAGRGLQLLFYSVGIGQISSEVPQNLSASRPQDRQFILSSKKLLLSDSGFYLCAWSDSTGVFYGYTFGSGTRLTVV.

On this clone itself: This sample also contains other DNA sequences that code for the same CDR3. The CDR3 bases are TGCAGTGCTAGGACATCCTACGAGCAGTACTTC. As protein: CSARTSYEQYF. V usage is TRBV20-1 and J usage is TRBJ2-7; unclear D gene. Between the trimmed V and J ends, which lost 3 bases and 1 base, there was a span of 4 bases. Germline lookup yields CDR1 DFQATT and CDR2 SNEGSKA (reference sequence). This CDR3 comprises 11 residues.

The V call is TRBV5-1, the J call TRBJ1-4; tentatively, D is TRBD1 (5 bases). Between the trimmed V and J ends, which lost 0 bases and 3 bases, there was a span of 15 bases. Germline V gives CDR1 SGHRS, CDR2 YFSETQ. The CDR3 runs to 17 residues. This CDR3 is CASSLDSLGGANEKLFF. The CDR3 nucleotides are TGCGCCAGCAGCTTGGATTCCCTTGGGGGTGCTAATGAAAAACTGTTTTTT.

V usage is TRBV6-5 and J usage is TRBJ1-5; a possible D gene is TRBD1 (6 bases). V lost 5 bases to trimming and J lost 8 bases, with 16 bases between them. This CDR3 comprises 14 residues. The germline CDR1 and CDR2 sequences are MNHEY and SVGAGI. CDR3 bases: TGTGCCAGCAGTCAACGGGGGGCCAGAGAGCCCCAGCATTTT. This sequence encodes CASSQRGAREPQHF.

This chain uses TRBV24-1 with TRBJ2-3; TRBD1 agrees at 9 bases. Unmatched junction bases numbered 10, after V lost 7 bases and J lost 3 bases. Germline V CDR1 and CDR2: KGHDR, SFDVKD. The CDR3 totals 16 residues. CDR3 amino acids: CATRANRGRGTDTQYF. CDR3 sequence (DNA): TGTGCCACCAGAGCGAACAGGGGGCGGGGGACAGATACGCAGTATTTT.

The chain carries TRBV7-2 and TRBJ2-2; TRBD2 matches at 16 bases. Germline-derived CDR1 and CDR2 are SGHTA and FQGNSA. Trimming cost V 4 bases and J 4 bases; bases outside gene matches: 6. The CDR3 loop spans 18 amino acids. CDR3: CASSSRGLAGGFTGELFF. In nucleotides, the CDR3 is TGTGCCAGCAGCTCAAGGGGACTAGCGGGGGGGTTCACCGGGGAGCTGTTTTTT. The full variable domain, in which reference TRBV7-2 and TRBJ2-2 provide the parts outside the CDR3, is GAGVSQSPSNKVTEKGKDVELRCDPISGHTALYWYRQSLGQGLEFLIYFQGNSAPDKSGLPSDRFSAERTGGSVSTLTIQRTQQEDSAVYLCASSSRGLAGGFTGELFFGEGSRLTVL.

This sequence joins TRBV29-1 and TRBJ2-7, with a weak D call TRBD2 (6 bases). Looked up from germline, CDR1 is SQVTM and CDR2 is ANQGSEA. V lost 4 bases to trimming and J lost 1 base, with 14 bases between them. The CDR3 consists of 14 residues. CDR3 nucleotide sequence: TGCAGCGTTGTGCGAGGGGAGGAGTCCTACGAGCAGTACTTC. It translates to CSVVRGEESYEQYF.

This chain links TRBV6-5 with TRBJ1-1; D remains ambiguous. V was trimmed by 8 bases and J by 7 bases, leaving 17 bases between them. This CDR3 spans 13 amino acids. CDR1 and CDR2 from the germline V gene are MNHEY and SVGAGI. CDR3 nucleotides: TGTGCCAGCCGCCCCGGGCCCGCAGGTGAAGCTTTCTTT. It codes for CASRPGPAGEAFF.

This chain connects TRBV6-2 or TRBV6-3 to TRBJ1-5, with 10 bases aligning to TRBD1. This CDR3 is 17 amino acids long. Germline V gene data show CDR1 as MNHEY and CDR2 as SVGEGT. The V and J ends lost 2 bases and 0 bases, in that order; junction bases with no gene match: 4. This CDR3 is CASSYGTGVYSNQPQHF. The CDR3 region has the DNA TGTGCCAGCAGTTACGGGACAGGGGTTTATAGCAATCAGCCCCAGCATTTT.

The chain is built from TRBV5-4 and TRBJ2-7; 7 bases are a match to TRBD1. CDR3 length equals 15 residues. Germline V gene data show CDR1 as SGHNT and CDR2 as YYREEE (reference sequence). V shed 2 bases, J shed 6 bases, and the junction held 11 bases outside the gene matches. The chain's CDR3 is CASSLLDRTPSEQYF. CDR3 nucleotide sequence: TGTGCCAGCAGCTTACTGGACAGGACGCCCTCCGAGCAGTACTTC.

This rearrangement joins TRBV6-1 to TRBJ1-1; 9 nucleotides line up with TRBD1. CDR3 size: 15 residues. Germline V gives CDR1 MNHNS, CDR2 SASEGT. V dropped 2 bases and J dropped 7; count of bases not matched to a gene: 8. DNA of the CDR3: TGTGCCAGCAGTGAACCGGGACAGGGTCTCCTTGAAGCTTTCTTT. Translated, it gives CASSEPGQGLLEAFF.

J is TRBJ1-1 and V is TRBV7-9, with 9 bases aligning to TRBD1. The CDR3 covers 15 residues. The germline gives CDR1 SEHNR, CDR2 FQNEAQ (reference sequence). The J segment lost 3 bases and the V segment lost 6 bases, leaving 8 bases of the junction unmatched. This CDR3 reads CASSPGQGRYTEAFF. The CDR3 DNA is TGTGCCAGCAGTCCTGGACAGGGGAGATACACTGAAGCTTTCTTT.

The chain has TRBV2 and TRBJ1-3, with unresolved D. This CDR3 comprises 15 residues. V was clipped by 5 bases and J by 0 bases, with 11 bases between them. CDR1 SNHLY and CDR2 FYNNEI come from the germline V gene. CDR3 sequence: CASSPDLSSGNTIYF. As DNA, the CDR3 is TGTGCCAGCAGTCCGGACCTATCCTCTGGAAACACCATATATTTT.

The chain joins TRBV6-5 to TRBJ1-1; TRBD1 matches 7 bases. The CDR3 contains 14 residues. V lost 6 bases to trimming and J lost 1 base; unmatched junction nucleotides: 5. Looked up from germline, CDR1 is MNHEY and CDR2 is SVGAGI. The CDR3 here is CASRRDSSNTEAFF. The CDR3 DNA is TGTGCCAGCAGGCGGGACAGCTCGAACACTGAAGCTTTCTTT.

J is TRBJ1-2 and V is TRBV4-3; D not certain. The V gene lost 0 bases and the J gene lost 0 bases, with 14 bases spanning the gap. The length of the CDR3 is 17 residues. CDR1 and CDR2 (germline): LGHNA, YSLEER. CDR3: CASSQELPPGANYGYTF. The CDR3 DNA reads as TGCGCCAGCAGCCAAGAATTGCCTCCAGGAGCTAACTATGGCTACACCTTC.

The CDR3 here is CASSYVGNQAFF. As DNA, the CDR3 is TGTGCCAGCAGTTACGTGGGAAATCAGGCTTTCTTT. The chain joins TRBV6-2 or TRBV6-3 to TRBJ1-1, with D unresolved. The length of the CDR3 is 12 residues. The V end lost 2 bases, the J end lost 11 bases, and 12 bases lay between the germline ends. Germline CDR1 reads MNHEY; CDR2 reads SVGEGT.

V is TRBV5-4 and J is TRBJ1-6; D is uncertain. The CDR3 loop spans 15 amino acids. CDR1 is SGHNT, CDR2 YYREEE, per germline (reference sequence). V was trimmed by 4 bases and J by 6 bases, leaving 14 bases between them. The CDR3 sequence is CASSLDDGSNSPLHF. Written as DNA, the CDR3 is TGTGCCAGCAGCCTCGATGACGGCAGTAATTCACCCCTCCACTTT.

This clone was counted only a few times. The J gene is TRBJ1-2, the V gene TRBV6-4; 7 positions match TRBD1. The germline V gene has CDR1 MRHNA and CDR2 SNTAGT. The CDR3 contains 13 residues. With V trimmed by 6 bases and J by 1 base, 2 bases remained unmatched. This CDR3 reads CASSTGDNYGYTF. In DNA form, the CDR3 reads TGTGCCAGCAGCACAGGGGATAACTATGGCTACACCTTC.

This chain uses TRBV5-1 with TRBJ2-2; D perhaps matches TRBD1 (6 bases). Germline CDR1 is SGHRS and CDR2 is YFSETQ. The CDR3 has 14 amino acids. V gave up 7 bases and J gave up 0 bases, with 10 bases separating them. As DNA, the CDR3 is TGCGCCAGCGTCAGGGGACCGAACACCGGGGAGCTGTTTTTT. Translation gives CASVRGPNTGELFF. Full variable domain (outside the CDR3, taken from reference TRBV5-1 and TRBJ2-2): KAGVTQTPRYLIKTRGQQVTLSCSPISGHRSVSWYQQTPGQGLQFLFEYFSETQRNKGNFPGRFSGRQFSNSRSEMNVSTLELGDSALYLCASVRGPNTGELFFGEGSRLTVL.

CDR3 in DNA: TGTGCCAGCAGTCCCGTCCCTAACTATGGCTACACCTTC. Protein product: CASSPVPNYGYTF. V and J are TRBV12-3 or TRBV12-4 and TRBJ1-2; D remains ambiguous. Trimming shortened V by 5 bases and J by 0 bases, and 7 bases separated the two germline ends. The CDR3 contains 13 residues.

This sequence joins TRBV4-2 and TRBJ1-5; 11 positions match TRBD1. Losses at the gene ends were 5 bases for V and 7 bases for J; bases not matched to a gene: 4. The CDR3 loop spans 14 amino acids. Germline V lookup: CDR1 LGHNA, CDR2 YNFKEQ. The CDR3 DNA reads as TGTGCCAGCAGCGGACAGGGGGCATGGCAGCCCCAGCATTTT. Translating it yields CASSGQGAWQPQHF.